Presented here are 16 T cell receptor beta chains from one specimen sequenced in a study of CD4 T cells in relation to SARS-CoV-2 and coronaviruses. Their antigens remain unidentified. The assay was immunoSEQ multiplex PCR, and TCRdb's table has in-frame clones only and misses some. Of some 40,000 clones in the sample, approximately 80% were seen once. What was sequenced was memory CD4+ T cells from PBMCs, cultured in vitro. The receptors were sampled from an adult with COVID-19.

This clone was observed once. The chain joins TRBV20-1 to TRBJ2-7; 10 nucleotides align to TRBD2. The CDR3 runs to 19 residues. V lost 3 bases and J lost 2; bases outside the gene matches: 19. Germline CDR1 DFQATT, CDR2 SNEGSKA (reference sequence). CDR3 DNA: TGCAGTGCTAGTTCGATGGGGGCCAGCGGGAGGGCCAGCCCCTACGAGCAGTACTTC. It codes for CSASSMGASGRASPYEQYF.

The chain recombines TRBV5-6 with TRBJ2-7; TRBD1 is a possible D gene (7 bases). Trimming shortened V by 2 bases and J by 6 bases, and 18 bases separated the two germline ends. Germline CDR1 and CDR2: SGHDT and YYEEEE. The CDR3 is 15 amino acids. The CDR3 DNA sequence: TGTGCCAGCAGCTTCATGACAGGGAGGCCCGCCGAGCAGTACTTC. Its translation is CASSFMTGRPAEQYF.

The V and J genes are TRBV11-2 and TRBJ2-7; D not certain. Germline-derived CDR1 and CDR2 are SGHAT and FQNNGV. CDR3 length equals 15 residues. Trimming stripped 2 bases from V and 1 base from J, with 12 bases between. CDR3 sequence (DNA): TGTGCCAGCAGCTTATATCACCGCCTTTCCTACGAGCAGTACTTC. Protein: CASSLYHRLSYEQYF.

The CDR3: CASTTGGKPFF. The CDR3 bases are TGTGCCAGCACAACAGGGGGCAAACCTTTCTTT. The chain is built from TRBV28 and TRBJ1-1; TRBD1 matches at 9 bases. Losses at the gene ends were 7 bases for V and 12 bases for J; bases not matched to a gene: 6. Looked up from germline, CDR1 is MDHEN and CDR2 is SYDVKM. This CDR3 contains 11 residues. Filled out from reference TRBV28 and TRBJ1-1, the complete variable domain reads DVKVTQSSRYLVKRTGEKVFLECVQDMDHENMFWYRQDPGLGLRLIYFSYDVKMKEKGDIPEGYSVSREKKERFSLILESASTNQTSMYLCASTTGGKPFFGQGTRLTVV.

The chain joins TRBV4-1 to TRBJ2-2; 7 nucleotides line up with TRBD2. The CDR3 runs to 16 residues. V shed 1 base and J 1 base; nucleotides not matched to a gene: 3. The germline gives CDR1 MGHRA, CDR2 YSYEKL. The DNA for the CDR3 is TGCGCCAGCAGCCAAGGCTGGGGGGGGAACACCGGGGAGCTGTTTTTT. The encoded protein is CASSQGWGGNTGELFF.

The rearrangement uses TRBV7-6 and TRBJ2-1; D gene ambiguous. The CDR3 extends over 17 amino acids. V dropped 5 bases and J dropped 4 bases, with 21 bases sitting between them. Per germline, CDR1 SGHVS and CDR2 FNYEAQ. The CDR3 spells CASSTDRTISIYNEQFF. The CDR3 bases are TGTGCCAGCAGCACCGACCGCACAATTTCCATATACAATGAGCAGTTCTTC.

The CDR3 loop is CASSPRGSYNEQFF. DNA of the CDR3: TGTGCCAGCAGCCCACGGGGCTCCTACAATGAGCAGTTCTTC. This chain joins TRBV7-9 and TRBJ2-1; a weak D match, TRBD2 (5 bases). Deletions cut 5 bases from V and 0 bases from J, with 8 bases between. Germline V gene sequence: CDR1 SEHNR, CDR2 FQNEAQ (reference sequence). This CDR3 comprises 14 residues. Based on the CDR3 plus reference TRBV7-9 and TRBJ2-1, the full variable domain is DTGVSQNPRHKITKRGQNVTFRCDPISEHNRLYWYRQTLGQGPEFLTYFQNEAQLEKSRLLSDRFSAERPKGSFSTLEIQRTEQGDSAMYLCASSPRGSYNEQFFGPGTRLTVL.

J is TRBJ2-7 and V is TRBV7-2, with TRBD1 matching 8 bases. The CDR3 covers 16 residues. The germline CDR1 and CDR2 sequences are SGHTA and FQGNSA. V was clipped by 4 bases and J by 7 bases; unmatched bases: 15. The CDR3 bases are TGTGCCAGCAGCTCCCGGGGCGGACAGGGAAGGTCTGAGCAGTACTTC. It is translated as CASSSRGGQGRSEQYF.

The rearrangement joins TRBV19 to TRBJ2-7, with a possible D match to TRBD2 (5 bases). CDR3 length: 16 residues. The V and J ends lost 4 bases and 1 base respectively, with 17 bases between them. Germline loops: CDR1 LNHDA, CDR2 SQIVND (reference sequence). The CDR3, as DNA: TGTGCCAGTAGTAAGGTCGGCCTAGCCGCTTCCTACGAGCAGTACTTC. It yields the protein CASSKVGLAASYEQYF.

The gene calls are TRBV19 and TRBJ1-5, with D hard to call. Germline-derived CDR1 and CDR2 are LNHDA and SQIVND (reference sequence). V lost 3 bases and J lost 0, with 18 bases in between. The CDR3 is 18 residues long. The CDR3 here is CASSIMRITPNSNQPQHF. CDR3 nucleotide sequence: TGTGCCAGTAGTATCATGCGCATTACACCCAATAGCAATCAGCCCCAGCATTTT.

The CDR3: CASSLLGQPQHF. In DNA form, the CDR3 reads TGTGCCAGCAGTCTCCTCGGTCAGCCCCAGCATTTT. The chain links TRBV27 to TRBJ1-5; D is ambiguous. Trimming took off 5 bases at V and 6 bases at J, with 8 bases between the two ends. This CDR3 contains 12 residues. Per the germline V gene, CDR1 is MNHEY and CDR2 is SMNVEV (reference sequence).

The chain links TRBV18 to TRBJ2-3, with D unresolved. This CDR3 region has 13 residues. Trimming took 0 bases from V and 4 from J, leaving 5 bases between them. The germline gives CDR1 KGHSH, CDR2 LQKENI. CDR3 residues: CASSPPGADTQYF. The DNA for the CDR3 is TGTGCCAGCTCACCACCGGGCGCAGATACGCAGTATTTT.

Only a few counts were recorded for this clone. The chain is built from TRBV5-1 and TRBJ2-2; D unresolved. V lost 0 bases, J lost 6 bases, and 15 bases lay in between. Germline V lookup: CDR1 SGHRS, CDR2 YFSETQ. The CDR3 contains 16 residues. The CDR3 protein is CASSLGASTRAGELFF. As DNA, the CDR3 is TGCGCCAGCAGCTTGGGGGCCAGTACAAGGGCCGGGGAGCTGTTTTTT.

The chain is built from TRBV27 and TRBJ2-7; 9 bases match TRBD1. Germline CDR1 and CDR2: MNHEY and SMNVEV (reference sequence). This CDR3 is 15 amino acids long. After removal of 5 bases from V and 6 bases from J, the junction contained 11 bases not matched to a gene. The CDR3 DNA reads TGTGCCAGCAGTGTACCGGGACAGGGAGGGAGCGAGCAGTACTTC. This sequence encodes CASSVPGQGGSEQYF.

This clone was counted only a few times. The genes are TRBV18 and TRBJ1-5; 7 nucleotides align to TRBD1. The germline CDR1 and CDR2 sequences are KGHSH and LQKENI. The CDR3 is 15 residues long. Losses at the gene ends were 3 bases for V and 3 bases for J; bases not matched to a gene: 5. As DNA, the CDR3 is TGTGCCAGCTCACCGACAGGGTCGGACAATCAGCCCCAGCATTTT. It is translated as CASSPTGSDNQPQHF.

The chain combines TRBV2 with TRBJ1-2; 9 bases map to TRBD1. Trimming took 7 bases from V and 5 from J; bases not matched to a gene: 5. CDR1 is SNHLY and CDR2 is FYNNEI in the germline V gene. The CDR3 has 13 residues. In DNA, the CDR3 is TGTGCCAGCATCGGGGACAGGGTTTATGGCTACACCTTC. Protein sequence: CASIGDRVYGYTF. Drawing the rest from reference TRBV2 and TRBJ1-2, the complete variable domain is EPEVTQTPSHQVTQMGQEVILRCVPISNHLYFYWYRQILGQKVEFLVSFYNNEISEKSEIFDDQFSVERPDGSNFTLKIRSTKLEDSAMYFCASIGDRVYGYTFGSGTRLTVV.